This paragraph covers one T cell receptor beta chain sequence. What it binds is unknown. The source of the sample is a study of OX40 agonist ivuxolimab in advanced cancers. Study-level information: The eligibility criteria allowed prior anti-PD-1, anti-PD-L1 or anti-CTLA-4 therapy, and 40% had some. Study-level results: Also present in some nonresponders was a low level of normalized T-cell clonal expansion. What antigens the expanded peripheral T cells recognized was never established.

Autoimmune disease history or systemic immunosuppression was exclusionary. Germline V gene lookup returns CDR1 MDHEN and CDR2 SYDVKM. CDR3 size: 14 residues. Trimming shortened V by 3 bases and J by 7 bases, and 10 bases separated the two germline ends. Clones were sequenced by immunoSEQ multiplex PCR, and TCRdb holds only the in-frame ones, with some missing. This table holds roughly 76,000 clones, roughly 90% found once. This clonotype was sampled from an adult with an advanced solid tumor such as melanoma, head and neck, liver or kidney cancer. The starting material was CD4+ or CD8+ T cells sorted from blood, obtained in a trial of the OX40 agonist ivuxolimab. The chain links TRBV28 to TRBJ1-6; D is possibly TRBD1 (5 bases). Written as DNA, the CDR3 is TGTGCCAGCAGTTTGAGGGGATGGAATTCACCCCTCCACTTT. Protein: CASSLRGWNSPLHF.